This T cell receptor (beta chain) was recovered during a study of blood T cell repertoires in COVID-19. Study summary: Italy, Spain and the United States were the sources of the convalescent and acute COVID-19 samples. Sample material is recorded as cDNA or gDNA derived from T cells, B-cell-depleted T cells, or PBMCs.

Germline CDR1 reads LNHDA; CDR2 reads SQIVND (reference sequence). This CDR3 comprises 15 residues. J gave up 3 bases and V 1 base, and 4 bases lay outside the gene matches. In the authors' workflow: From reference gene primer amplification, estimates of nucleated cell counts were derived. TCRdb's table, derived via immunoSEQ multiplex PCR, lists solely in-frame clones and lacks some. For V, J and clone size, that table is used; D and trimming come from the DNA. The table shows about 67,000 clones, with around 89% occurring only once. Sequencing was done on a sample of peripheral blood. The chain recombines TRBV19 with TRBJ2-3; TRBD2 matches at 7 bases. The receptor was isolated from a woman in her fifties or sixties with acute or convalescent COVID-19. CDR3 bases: TGTGCCAGTAGTATAGGCGGGAGTTTTACAGATACGCAGTATTTT. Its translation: CASSIGGSFTDTQYF.